The clone carrying this T cell receptor (beta chain) was found many times. This sample was taken from a study of Graves' ophthalmopathy and Graves' hyperthyroidism. This CDR3 spans 14 amino acids. V dropped 3 bases and J dropped 2 bases, with 11 bases sitting between them. RNA transcripts yielded amplified TCR beta CDR3 regions. The authors performed first-round RT-PCR with HTBI primers and then a second-round multiplex PCR. TCRdb used MiXCR to reprocess the multiplex PCR reads, holding one entry per CDR3 protein. The repertoire has roughly 230,000 distinct CDR3 sequences, approximately 21% of them found once; the top ten carry roughly 45%.

This clonotype was obtained from a woman in her 50s with Graves' ophthalmopathy. The chain links TRBV12-3 or TRBV12-4 to TRBJ2-7, with D tentatively TRBD2 (5 bases). Material: peripheral blood. The CDR3 loop is CASSFVTGTYEQYF. DNA of the CDR3: TGTGCCAGCAGTTTCGTTACGGGAACCTACGAGCAGTACTTC.